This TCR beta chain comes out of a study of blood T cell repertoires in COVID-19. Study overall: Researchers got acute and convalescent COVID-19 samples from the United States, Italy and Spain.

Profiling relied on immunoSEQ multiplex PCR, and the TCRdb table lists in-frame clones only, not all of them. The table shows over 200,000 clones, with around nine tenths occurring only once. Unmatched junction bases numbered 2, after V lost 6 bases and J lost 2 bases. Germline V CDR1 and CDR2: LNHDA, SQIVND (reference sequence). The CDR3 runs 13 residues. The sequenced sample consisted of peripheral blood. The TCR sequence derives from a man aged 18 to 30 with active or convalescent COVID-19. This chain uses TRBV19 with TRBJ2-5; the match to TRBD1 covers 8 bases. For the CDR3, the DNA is TGTGCCAGTAGAAACAGGGGGCAAGAGACCCAGTACTTC. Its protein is CASRNRGQETQYF. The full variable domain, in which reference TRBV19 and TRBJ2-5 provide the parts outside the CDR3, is DGGITQSPKYLFRKEGQNVTLSCEQNLNHDAMYWYRQDPGQGLRLIYYSQIVNDFQKGDIAEGYSVSREKKESFPLTVTSAQKNPTAFYLCASRNRGQETQYFGPGTRLLVL.